The clone carrying this T cell receptor beta chain occurred a few times. This record comes from a study of blood T cell repertoires in COVID-19. Overall study: Material from acute and convalescent COVID-19 was sourced from the United States, Italy and Spain. PBMCs, B-cell-depleted T cells, or T cells were the source of the cDNA or gDNA that made up the material.

This CDR3 has 13 amino acids. V dropped 4 bases and J dropped 4 bases, with 11 bases sitting between them. Germline V gives CDR1 SGHDT, CDR2 YYEEEE. In the original analysis: Amplification with reference gene primers provided the estimates of nucleated cell counts. The data were produced by immunoSEQ multiplex PCR, yet TCRdb's version contains in-frame clones alone and is incomplete. That table gives V, J and clone size, and the DNA gave D and trimming. The sample carries 40,000 to 55,000 clones, 83% recorded once. Sequenced: peripheral blood. This clonotype was sampled from a man in his forties with acute or convalescent COVID-19. V usage is TRBV5-6 and J usage is TRBJ2-5; D perhaps matches TRBD1 (5 bases). Written as DNA, the CDR3 is TGTGCCAGCAGCCGGGCAGGGTCAGAGACCCAGTACTTC. Protein product: CASSRAGSETQYF.